This TCR beta chain is drawn from a study of blood T cell repertoires in COVID-19. Study-wide context: Sites in the United States, Italy and Spain provided acute and convalescent COVID-19 samples. PBMCs, B-cell-depleted T cells, or T cells provided the cDNA or gDNA that made up the material.

Under the authors' procedure: Amplifying reference gene primers gave estimates of nucleated cell counts. Assay used: immunoSEQ multiplex PCR; TCRdb lists only in-frame clones, some missing. V, J and clone size derive from that table, while D and trimming were established from the DNA sequence. This table has tens of thousands of clones, 70% to 90% appearing once. This CDR3 has 15 amino acids. Germline values: CDR1 LGHNA, CDR2 YSLEER. V was shortened by 0 bases and J by 10 bases, with 18 bases between the two germline ends. This clone has only one observation. The genes are TRBV4-3 and TRBJ1-1; D may be TRBD1 (6 bases). The specimen was peripheral blood. This sequence originates from a man in his 70s with active or convalescent COVID-19. The CDR3 is CASSQDTGGQVAAFF. CDR3 nucleotide sequence: TGCGCCAGCAGCCAAGATACGGGGGGGCAAGTAGCAGCTTTCTTT.